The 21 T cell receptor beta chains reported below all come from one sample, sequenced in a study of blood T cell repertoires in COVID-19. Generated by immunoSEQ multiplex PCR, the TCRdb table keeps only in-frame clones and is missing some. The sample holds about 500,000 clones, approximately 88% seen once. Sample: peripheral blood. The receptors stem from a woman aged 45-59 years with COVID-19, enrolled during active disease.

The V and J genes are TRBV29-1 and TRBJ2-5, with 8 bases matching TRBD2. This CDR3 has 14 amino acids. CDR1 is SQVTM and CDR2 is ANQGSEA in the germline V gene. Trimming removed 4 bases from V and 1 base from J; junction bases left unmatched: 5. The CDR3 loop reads CSVGVAGPQETQYF. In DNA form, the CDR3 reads TGCAGCGTTGGCGTAGCGGGGCCCCAAGAGACCCAGTACTTC. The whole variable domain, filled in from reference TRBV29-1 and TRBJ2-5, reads SAVISQKPSRDICQRGTSLTIQCQVDSQVTMMFWYRQQPGQSLTLIATANQGSEATYESGFVIDKFPISRPNLTFSTLTVSNMSPEDSSIYLCSVGVAGPQETQYFGPGTRLLVL.

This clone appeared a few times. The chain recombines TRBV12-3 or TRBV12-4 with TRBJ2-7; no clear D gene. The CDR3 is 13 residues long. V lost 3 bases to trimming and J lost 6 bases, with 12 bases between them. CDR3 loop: CASSLNRLSEQYF. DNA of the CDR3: TGTGCCAGCAGTTTGAATAGACTTTCCGAGCAGTACTTC.

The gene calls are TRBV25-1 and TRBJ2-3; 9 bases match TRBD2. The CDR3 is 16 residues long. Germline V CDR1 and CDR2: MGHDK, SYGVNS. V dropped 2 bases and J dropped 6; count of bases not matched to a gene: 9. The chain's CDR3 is CASSEVSGGLKDTQYF. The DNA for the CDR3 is TGTGCCAGCAGTGAAGTTAGCGGGGGCCTCAAGGATACGCAGTATTTT.

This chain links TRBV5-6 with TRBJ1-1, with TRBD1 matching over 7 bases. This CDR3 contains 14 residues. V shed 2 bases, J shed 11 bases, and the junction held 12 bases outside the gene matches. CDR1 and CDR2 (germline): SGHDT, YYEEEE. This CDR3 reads CASSFTGTATGAFF. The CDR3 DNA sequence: TGTGCCAGCAGCTTTACCGGGACAGCTACTGGGGCTTTCTTT.

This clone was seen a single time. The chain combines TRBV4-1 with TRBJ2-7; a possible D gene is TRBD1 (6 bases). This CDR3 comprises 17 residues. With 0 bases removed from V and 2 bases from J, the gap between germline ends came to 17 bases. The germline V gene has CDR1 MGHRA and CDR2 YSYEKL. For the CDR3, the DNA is TGCGCCAGCAGCCAAGATAGAACGGGACAACCACCCTACGAGCAGTACTTC. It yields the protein CASSQDRTGQPPYEQYF.

The CDR3 nucleotides read TGTGCTAGTGGTTTGCCTTTATTGGAAGCTTTCTTT. It translates to CASGLPLLEAFF. The chain carries TRBV12-5 and TRBJ1-1; D unclear. This CDR3 spans 12 amino acids. Per germline, CDR1 LGHNT and CDR2 FRNRAP. V was shortened by 2 bases and J by 8 bases, with 9 bases between the two germline ends.

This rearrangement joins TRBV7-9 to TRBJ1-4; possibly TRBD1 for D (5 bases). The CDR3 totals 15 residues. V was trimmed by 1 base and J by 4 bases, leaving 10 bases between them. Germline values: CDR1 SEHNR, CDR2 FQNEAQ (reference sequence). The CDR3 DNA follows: TGTGCCAGCAGCTTAGGGCAGGGCTATAATGAAAAACTGTTTTTT. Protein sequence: CASSLGQGYNEKLFF.

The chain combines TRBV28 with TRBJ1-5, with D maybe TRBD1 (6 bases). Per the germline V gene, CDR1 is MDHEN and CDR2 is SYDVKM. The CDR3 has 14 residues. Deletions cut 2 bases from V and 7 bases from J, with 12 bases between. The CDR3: CASSLLSRGQPQHF. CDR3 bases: TGTGCCAGCAGTTTACTCAGCAGGGGACAGCCCCAGCATTTT.

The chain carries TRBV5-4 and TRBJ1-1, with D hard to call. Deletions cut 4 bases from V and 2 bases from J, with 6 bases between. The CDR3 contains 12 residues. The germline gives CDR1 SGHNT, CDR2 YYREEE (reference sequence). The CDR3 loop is CASSPQNTEAFF. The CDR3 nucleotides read TGTGCCAGCAGCCCCCAAAACACTGAAGCTTTCTTT.

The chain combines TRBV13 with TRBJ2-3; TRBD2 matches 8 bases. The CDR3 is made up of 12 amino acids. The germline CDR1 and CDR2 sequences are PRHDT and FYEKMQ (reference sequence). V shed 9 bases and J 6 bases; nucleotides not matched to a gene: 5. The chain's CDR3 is CASSTGGDTQYF. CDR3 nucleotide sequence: TGTGCCAGTTCCACGGGGGGGGATACGCAGTATTTT. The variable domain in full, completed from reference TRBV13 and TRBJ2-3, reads AAGVIQSPRHLIKEKRETATLKCYPIPRHDTVYWYQQGPGQDPQFLISFYEKMQSDKGSIPDRFSAQQFSDYHSELNMSSLELGDSALYFCASSTGGDTQYFGPGTRLTVL.

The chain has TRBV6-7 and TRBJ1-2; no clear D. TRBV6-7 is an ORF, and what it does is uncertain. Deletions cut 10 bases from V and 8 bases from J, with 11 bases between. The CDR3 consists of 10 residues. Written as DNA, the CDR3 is TGTGCCACCTCCCCGGGGGGCTACACCTTC. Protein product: CATSPGGYTF.

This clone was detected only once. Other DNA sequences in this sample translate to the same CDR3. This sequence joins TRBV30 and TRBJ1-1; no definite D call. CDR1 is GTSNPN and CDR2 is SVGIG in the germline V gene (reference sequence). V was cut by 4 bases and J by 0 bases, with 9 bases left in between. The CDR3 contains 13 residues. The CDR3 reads CAWNRGLNTEAFF. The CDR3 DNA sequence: TGTGCCTGGAACCGGGGTTTGAACACTGAAGCTTTCTTT.

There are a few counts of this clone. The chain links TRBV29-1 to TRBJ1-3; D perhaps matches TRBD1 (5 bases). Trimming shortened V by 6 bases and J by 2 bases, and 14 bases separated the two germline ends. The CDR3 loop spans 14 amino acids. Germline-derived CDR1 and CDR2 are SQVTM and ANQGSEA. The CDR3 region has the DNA TGCAGCGTATGGGAAGACAGTGCTGGAAACACCATATATTTT. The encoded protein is CSVWEDSAGNTIYF.

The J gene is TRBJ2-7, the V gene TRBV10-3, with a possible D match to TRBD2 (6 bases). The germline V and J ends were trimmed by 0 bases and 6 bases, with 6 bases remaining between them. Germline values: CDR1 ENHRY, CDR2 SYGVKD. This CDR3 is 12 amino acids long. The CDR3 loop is CAISESGGEQYF. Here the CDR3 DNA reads TGTGCCATCAGTGAGTCGGGGGGCGAGCAGTACTTC.

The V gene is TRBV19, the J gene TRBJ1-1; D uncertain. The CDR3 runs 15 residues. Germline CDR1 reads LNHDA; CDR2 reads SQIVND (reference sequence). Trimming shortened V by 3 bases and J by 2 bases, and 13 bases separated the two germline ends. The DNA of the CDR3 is TGTGCCAGTAGTATGAGACAACGATTAAACACTGAAGCTTTCTTT. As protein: CASSMRQRLNTEAFF. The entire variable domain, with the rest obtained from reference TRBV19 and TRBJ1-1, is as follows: DGGITQSPKYLFRKEGQNVTLSCEQNLNHDAMYWYRQDPGQGLRLIYYSQIVNDFQKGDIAEGYSVSREKKESFPLTVTSAQKNPTAFYLCASSMRQRLNTEAFFGQGTRLTVV.

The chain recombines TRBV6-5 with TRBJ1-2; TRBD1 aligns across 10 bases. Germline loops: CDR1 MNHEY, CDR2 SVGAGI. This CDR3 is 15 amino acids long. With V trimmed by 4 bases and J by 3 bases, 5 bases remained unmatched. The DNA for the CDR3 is TGTGCCAGCAGTTCCGGACAGGGGGAGGACTATGGCTACACCTTC. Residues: CASSSGQGEDYGYTF.

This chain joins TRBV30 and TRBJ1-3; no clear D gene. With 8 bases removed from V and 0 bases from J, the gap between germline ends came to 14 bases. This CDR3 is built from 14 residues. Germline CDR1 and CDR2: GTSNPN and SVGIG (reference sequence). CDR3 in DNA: TGTGCCGCGAGAGGGAGCCTCTCTGGAAACACCATATATTTT. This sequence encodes CAARGSLSGNTIYF. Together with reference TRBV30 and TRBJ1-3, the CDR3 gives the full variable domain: SQTIHQWPATLVQPVGSPLSLECTVEGTSNPNLYWYRQAAGRGLQLLFYSVGIGQISSEVPQNLSASRPQDRQFILSSKKLLLSDSGFYLCAARGSLSGNTIYFGEGSWLTVV.

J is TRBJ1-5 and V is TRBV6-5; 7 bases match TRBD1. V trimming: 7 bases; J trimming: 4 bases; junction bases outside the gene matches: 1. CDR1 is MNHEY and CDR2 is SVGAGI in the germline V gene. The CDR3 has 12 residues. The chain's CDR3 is CASKGQNQPQHF. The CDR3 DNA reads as TGTGCCAGCAAGGGACAGAATCAGCCCCAGCATTTT.

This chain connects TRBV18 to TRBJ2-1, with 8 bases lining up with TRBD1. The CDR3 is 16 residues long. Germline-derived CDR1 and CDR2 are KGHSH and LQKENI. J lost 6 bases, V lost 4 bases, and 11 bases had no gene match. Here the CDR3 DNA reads TGTGCCAGCTCACTACAAATCCGGGACAGGACCAATGAGCAGTTCTTC. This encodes CASSLQIRDRTNEQFF. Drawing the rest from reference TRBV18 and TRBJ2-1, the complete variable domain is NAGVMQNPRHLVRRRGQEARLRCSPMKGHSHVYWYRQLPEEGLKFMVYLQKENIIDESGMPKERFSAEFPKEGPSILRIQQVVRGDSAAYFCASSLQIRDRTNEQFFGPGTRLTVL.

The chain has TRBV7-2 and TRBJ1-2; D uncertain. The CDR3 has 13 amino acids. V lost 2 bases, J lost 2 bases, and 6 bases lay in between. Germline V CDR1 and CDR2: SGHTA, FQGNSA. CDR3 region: CASSLSYNYGYTF. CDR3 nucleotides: TGTGCCAGCAGCTTAAGCTACAACTATGGCTACACCTTC.

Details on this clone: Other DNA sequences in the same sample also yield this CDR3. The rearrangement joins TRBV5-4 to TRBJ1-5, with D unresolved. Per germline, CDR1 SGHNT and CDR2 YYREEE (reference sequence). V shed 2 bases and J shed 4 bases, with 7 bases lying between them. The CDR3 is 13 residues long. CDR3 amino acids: CASSFEGNQPQHF. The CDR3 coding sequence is TGTGCCAGCAGCTTTGAGGGAAATCAGCCCCAGCATTTT. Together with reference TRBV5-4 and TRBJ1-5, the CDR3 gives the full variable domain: ETGVTQSPTHLIKTRGQQVTLRCSSQSGHNTVSWYQQALGQGPQFIFQYYREEENGRGNFPPRFSGLQFPNYSSELNVNALELDDSALYLCASSFEGNQPQHFGDGTRLSIL.